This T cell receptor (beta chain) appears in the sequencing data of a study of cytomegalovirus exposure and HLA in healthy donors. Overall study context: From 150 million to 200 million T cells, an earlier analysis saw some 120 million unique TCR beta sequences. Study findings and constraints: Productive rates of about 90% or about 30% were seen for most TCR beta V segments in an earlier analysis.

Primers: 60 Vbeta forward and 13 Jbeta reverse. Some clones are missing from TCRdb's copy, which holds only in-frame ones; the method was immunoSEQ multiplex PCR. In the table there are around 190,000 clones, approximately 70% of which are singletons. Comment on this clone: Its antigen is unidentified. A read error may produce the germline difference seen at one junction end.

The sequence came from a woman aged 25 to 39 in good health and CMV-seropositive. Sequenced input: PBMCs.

As DNA, the CDR3 is TGTTCCAGCAGCTACCCTCCCAGGACTAGCGGGAGGAGCAATGAGCAGTTCTTC. Protein: CSSSYPPRTSGRSNEQFF. The rearrangement uses TRBV7-9 and TRBJ2-1, with TRBD2 matching over 14 bases. The length of the CDR3 is 18 residues. CDR1 SEHNR and CDR2 FQNEAQ come from the germline V gene (reference sequence).